This TCR beta chain was observed in a study of spatial heterogeneity in lung cancer. Study information: TCR and UMI combinations that were unique each appeared, on average, more than ten times in raw reads.

Each TCR cDNA molecule bore a unique molecular identifier. TCRdb ran MiXCR on the 5' RACE reads and lists one entry per CDR3 protein. The table shows 77,000 or so distinct CDR3 sequences, with roughly a fifth occurring only once. A remark on this clonotype: Antigen unknown.

Indicated time point: sample taken at primary tumor resection. Whole RNA, isolated from tumor, nontumor lung or frozen PBMC, was sequenced without prior sorting. The donor group consisted of over 60 patients who had untreated, early-stage non-small cell lung cancer. Study-level results: At tumor resection, ubiquitous expanded TCRs were detected in blood more often than later.

V gave up 0 bases and J gave up 7 bases, with 8 bases separating them. Looked up from germline, CDR1 is SGHRS and CDR2 is YFSETQ. The CDR3 consists of 13 residues. This chain joins TRBV5-1 and TRBJ2-1; D unresolved. Sequencing used PBMCs, obtained at surgery. The sequence derives from a male donor with early-stage non-small cell lung cancer. The CDR3 DNA reads TGCGCCAGCAGCTTGGTGGTCGAGAATGAGCAGTTCTTC. Residues: CASSLVVENEQFF.